This section outlines one T cell receptor (beta chain) sequence together with its context. The target antigen is unknown. Each cell subset's genomic DNA was divided evenly among several immunoSEQ plates. In the sorted-subset replicate PCRs, approximately 200 ng DNA, 25,000 to 30,000 T cell genomes, was used. Using immunoSEQ multiplex PCR, the repertoire was profiled, and TCRdb retains in-frame clones only, with some absent. The sample consists of about 2.4 million clones, under 95% of them appearing once. The data were taken from a study of shared clonotypes between healthy human individuals. Regarding the study as a whole: Sampling involved blood alone; tissue repertoires likely differ.

V shed 3 bases and J shed 7 bases, with 9 bases lying between them. The germline V gene has CDR1 MNHNS and CDR2 SASEGT. This CDR3 has 12 amino acids. Healthy HIV-negative adults with no recent acute infections or vaccinations were recruited as donors. The TCR sequence derives from a man aged 18 to 35 in good health. Some clones in this sample may be carry-over from other donors' samples. Sequencing input: naive CD4+ T cells from PBMCs. The subset here: CD45RA+ positively selected. The chain combines TRBV6-1 with TRBJ1-1; D is uncertain. In DNA, the CDR3 is TGTGCCAGCAGTGATTCCTTAGATGAAGCTTTCTTT. Translated: CASSDSLDEAFF.